The clone carrying this T cell receptor beta chain was seen only once. Antigen unknown. The entry originates in a study of T-cell memory formation after mild COVID-19. Study summary: Largely, TCR clusters stayed within a single donor.

The CDR3 sequence is 13 residues long. The V end was cut by 5 bases, the J end by 4 bases, with 11 bases between. Germline CDR1 reads LNHNV; CDR2 reads YYDKDF (reference sequence). Study results and caveats: Among CD4+ contracting clones, most were CM and EM, and CD8+ ones EMRA.

It was 5'RACE with constant-segment primers that produced the TCR alpha and TCR beta cDNA libraries, which carried sample barcodes and UMIs. TCRdb re-called the 5' RACE reads through MiXCR, storing one row per CDR3 protein. This sample carries fewer than 400,000 distinct CDR3 sequences, around a sixth of them seen once, and the ten largest clones take roughly 21%. The chain uses TRBV15 and TRBJ1-2; D possibly corresponds to TRBD1 (6 bases). Sequencing was carried out using PBMCs or a T cell subset sorted from them (not recorded which). The TCR comes from a man in his late teens or twenties who had mild COVID-19 (a few samples of this study predate the infection). Cell type and time point are not known. CDR3 sequence reads: CATSRTAGYGYTF. CDR3 bases: TGTGCCACCAGCCGGACAGCGGGCTATGGCTACACCTTC.